The rows below give T cell receptor beta chains drawn from one sample of a study of T cell changes during pregnancy in multiple sclerosis. The repertoire was sequenced with immunoSEQ multiplex PCR; TCRdb's copy has only in-frame clones and lacks some. The profile covers fewer than 85,000 clones, with roughly 92% appearing a single time and approximately 2.8% taken by the ten largest. Here the sequenced sample was peripheral blood, taken in the third trimester of pregnancy. The receptors originated from a female donor in good health, enrolled as a control in a pregnancy study. The CDR3 runs from the conserved cysteine through the conserved F or W. D genes are given only for firm matches.

. TRBJ2-3 TRBV27 CASTWGGPTDTQYF TGTGCCAGCACCTGGGGGGGCCCCACAGATACGCAGTATTTT
. TRBJ1-4 TRBV6-6 CASSQGGTNEKLFF TGTGCCAGCAGTCAGGGAGGAACTAATGAAAAACTGTTTTTT
TRBD2 TRBJ2-1 TRBV11-2 CASRGSGGGAIEQFF TGTGCCAGCAGGGGTAGCGGCGGGGGGGCTATTGAGCAGTTCTTC
. TRBJ2-1 TRBV11-2 CASSLVFTGSYEQFF TGTGCCAGCAGCTTAGTTTTCACAGGCTCTTATGAGCAGTTCTTC
. TRBJ1-2 TRBV28 CASSSTAYGYTF TGTGCCAGCAGTTCGACAGCATATGGCTACACCTTC
TRBD1 TRBJ2-7 TRBV5-4 CASSLAIDRGYEQYF TGTGCCAGCAGCTTGGCCATCGACAGGGGATACGAGCAGTACTTC
TRBD2 TRBJ2-5 TRBV28 CASRGLAGSETQYF TGTGCCAGCCGGGGACTAGCGGGGTCAGAGACCCAGTACTTC
. TRBJ1-2 TRBV7-3 CASSPVALGGYTF TGTGCCAGCAGTCCCGTCGCCCTAGGTGGCTACACCTTC
TRBD2 TRBJ2-3 TRBV5-1 CASSLGSGLSTDTQYF TGCGCCAGCAGCTTGGGTAGCGGGTTGAGCACAGATACGCAGTATTTT
. TRBJ1-2 TRBV19 CASRSTGYGYTF TGTGCCAGTAGGTCGACAGGCTATGGCTACACCTTC
TRBD1 TRBJ2-1 TRBV29-1 CSVGDRAGEQFF TGCAGCGTGGGGGACAGGGCGGGTGAGCAGTTCTTC